The source of this T cell receptor (beta chain) is a study of cytomegalovirus exposure and HLA in healthy donors. At the level of the study: A prior study identified 100 million to 130 million unique TCR beta sequences from 200 million or so T cells. Study findings and constraints: The study had only CMV serostatus as immune exposure information. Highly shared sequence variants in one cluster were likely a sequencing artifact. Most observed TCR sequences were rare, whereas some public TCRs were detected in many donors.

Primers: 60 Vbeta forward and 13 Jbeta reverse. Repertoires were generated with immunoSEQ multiplex PCR, while TCRdb's copy carries only in-frame clones and drops some. This sample carries about 150,000 clones, over 70% of them seen once, and the ten largest clones take 0.95% to 1.5%. The length of the CDR3 is 15 residues. The germline V gene encodes CDR1 LGHNA and CDR2 YSLEER. Trimming at V came to 2 bases and at J to 3 bases, leaving 2 bases not matched to a gene. On this clone itself: Its antigen remains unidentified.

The rearrangement links TRBV4-3 to TRBJ1-2; 11 positions agree with TRBD1. Sequenced material: PBMCs. The sequence was obtained from a boy aged 2 to 10 in good health and CMV-seronegative. The CDR3 sequence is CASSQRTGGDYGYTF. CDR3 coding DNA: TGCGCCAGCAGCCAAAGGACAGGGGGCGACTATGGCTACACCTTC.